The subject of this entry is one TCR beta chain. The target antigen is unknown. The PCR made use of 60 Vbeta and 13 Jbeta primers. Sequenced by immunoSEQ multiplex PCR; TCRdb stores in-frame clones only, minus some. This table holds about 140,000 clones, more than 60% found once. Sampled while nominally healthy, donors likely had unrecorded immune exposures. These data are taken from a study of cytomegalovirus exposure and HLA in healthy donors. General observations from the study: What a later analysis reportedly showed was that an Asian-associated ancestry cluster had fewer N-insertions than the approximately 700-donor mean. Later analysis suggested most CMV-associated TCR beta chains were HLA-restricted. Sequence variants that were highly shared formed a cluster that was likely a sequencing artifact.

This CDR3 is 15 amino acids long. Germline values: CDR1 MDHEN, CDR2 SYDVKM. Trimming left V 2 bases short and J 5 bases short, with 15 bases between. Sequencing was performed on PBMCs. The TCR was taken from a woman aged 55-69 years in good health and CMV-seronegative. The V gene is TRBV28, the J gene TRBJ2-5; D possibly corresponds to TRBD2 (6 bases). The DNA of the CDR3 is TGTGCCAGCAGTTTAGGGGCGGGACGGGTTGAGACCCAGTACTTC. It translates to CASSLGAGRVETQYF.